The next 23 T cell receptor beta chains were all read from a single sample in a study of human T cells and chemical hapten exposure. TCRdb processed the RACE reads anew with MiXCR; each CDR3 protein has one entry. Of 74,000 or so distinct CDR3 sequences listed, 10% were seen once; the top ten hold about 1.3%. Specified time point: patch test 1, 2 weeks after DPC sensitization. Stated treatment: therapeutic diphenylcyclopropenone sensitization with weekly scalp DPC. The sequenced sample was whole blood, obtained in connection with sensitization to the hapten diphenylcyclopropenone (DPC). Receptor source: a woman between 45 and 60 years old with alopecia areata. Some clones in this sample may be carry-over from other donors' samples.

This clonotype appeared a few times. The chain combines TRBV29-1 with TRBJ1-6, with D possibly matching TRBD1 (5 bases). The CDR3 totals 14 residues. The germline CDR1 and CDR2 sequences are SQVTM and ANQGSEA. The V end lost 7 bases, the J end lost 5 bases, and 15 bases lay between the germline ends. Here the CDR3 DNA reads TGCAGCGGCGGAGGGGACGGCCATAATTCACCCCTCCACTTT. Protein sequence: CSGGGDGHNSPLHF.

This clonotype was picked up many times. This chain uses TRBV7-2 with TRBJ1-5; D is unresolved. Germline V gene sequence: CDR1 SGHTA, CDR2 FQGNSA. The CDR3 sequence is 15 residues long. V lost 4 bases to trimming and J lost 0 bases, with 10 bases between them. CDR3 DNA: TGTGCCAGCAGCTCCCCGACGGATAGCAATCAGCCCCAGCATTTT. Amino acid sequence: CASSSPTDSNQPQHF. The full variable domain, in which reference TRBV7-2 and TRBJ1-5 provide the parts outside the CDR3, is GAGVSQSPSNKVTEKGKDVELRCDPISGHTALYWYRQSLGQGLEFLIYFQGNSAPDKSGLPSDRFSAERTGGSVSTLTIQRTQQEDSAVYLCASSSPTDSNQPQHFGDGTRLSIL.

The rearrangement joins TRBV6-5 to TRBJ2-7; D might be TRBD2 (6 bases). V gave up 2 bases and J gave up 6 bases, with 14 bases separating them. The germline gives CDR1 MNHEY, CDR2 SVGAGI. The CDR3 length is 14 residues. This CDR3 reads CASSYPTPGSEQYF. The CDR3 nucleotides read TGTGCCAGCAGTTACCCTACTCCCGGGAGCGAGCAGTACTTC.

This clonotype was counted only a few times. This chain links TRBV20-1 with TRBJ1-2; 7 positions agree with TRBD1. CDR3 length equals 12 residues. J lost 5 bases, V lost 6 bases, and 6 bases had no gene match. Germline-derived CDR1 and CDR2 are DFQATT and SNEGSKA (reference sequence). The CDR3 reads CSAPTGPYGYTF. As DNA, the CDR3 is TGCAGTGCCCCGACAGGGCCTTATGGCTACACCTTC.

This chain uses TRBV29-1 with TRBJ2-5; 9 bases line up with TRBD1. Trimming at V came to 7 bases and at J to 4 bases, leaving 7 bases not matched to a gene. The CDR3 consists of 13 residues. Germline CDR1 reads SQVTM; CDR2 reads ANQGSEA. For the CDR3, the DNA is TGCAGCGCACAGGGGGCCAGGAGAGAGACCCAGTACTTC. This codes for CSAQGARRETQYF.

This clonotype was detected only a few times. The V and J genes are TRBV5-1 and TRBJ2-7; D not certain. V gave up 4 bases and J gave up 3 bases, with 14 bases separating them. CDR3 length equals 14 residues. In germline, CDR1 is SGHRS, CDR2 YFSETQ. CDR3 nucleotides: TGCGCCAGCAGCCTGGCGGCCACCGTCTACGAGCAGTACTTC. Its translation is CASSLAATVYEQYF.

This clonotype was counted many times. CDR3 loop: CASNNRGEESPLHF. The CDR3, as DNA: TGTGCCAGCAACAACAGGGGCGAGGAGTCACCCCTCCACTTT. This chain uses TRBV6-5 with TRBJ1-6, with 7 bases that match TRBD1. Trimming at V came to 7 bases and at J to 10 bases, leaving 10 bases not matched to a gene. The length of the CDR3 is 14 residues. Germline loops: CDR1 MNHEY, CDR2 SVGAGI.

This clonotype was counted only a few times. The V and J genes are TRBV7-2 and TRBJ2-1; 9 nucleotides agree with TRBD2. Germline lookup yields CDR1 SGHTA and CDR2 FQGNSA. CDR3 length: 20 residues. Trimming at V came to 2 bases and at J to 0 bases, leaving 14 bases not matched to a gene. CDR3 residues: CASSLKRAGGPTSSYNEQFF. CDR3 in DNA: TGTGCCAGCAGCTTAAAGAGAGCGGGAGGACCGACCAGCTCCTACAATGAGCAGTTCTTC.

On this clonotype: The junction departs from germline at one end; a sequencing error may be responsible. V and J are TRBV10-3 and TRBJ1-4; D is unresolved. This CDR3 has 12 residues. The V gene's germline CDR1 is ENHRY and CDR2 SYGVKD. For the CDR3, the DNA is TGTGTCATCAGTGAAAGAGGGGAAAAACTGTTTTTT. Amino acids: CVISERGEKLFF.

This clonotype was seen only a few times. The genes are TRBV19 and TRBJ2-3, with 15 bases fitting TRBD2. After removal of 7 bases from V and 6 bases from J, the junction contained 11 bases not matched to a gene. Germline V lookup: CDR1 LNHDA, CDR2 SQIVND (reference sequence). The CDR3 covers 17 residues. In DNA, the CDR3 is TGTGCCAGTACTCCCTCGAGGGGGACTAGCGGGAGGGATACGCAGTATTTT. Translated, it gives CASTPSRGTSGRDTQYF.

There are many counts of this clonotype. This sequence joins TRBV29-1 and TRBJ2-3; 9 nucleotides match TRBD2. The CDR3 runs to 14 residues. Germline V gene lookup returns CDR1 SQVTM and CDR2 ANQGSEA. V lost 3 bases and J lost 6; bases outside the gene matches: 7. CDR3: CSVEGSGSADTQYF. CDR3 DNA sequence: TGCAGCGTTGAGGGTAGCGGGAGTGCGGATACGCAGTATTTT.

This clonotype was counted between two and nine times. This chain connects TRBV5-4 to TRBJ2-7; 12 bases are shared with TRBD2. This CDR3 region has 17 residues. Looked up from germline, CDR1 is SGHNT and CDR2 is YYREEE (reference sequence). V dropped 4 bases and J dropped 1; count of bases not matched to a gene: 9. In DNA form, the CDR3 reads TGTGCCAGCAGCCCGCCGCCCGGGACTAGCGGGTCCTACGAGCAGTACTTC. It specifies CASSPPPGTSGSYEQYF.

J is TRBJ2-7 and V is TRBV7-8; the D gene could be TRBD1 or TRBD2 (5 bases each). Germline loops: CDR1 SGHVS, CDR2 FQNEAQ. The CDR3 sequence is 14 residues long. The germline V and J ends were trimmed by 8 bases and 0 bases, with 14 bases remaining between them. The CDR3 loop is CASQPGGVSYEQYF. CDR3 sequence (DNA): TGTGCCAGCCAGCCTGGGGGAGTCTCCTACGAGCAGTACTTC.

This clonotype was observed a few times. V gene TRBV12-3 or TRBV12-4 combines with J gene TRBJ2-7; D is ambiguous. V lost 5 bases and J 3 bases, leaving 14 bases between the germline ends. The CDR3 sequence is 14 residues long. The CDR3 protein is CASSPGLGIYEQYF. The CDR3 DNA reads TGTGCCAGCAGTCCCGGGCTTGGGATCTACGAGCAGTACTTC.

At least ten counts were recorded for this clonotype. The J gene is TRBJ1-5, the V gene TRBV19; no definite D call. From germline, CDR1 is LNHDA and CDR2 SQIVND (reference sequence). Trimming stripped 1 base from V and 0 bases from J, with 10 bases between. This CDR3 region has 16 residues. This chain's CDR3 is CASSIGGGYSNQPQHF. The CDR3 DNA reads TGTGCCAGTAGTATAGGGGGAGGGTATAGCAATCAGCCCCAGCATTTT.

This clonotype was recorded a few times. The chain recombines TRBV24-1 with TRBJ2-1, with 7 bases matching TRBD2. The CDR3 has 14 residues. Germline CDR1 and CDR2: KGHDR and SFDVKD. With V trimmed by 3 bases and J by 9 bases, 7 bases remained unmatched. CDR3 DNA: TGTGCCACCAGTGATGCCCGGACGGGGGGTGAGCAGTTCTTC. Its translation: CATSDARTGGEQFF.

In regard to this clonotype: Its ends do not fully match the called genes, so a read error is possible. CDR3 region: CTSLQGARDEQFF. In DNA, the CDR3 is TGTACCAGCCTACAGGGGGCCCGGGATGAGCAGTTCTTC. The V and J genes are TRBV12-3 or TRBV12-4 and TRBJ2-1; 9 nucleotides match TRBD1. The CDR3 loop spans 13 amino acids.

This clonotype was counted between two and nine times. This chain's CDR3 is CSAGSSYEQYF. The DNA for the CDR3 is TGCAGCGCCGGTTCTTCCTACGAGCAGTACTTC. The rearrangement links TRBV29-1 to TRBJ2-7; no clear D gene. This CDR3 comprises 11 residues. The germline V gene has CDR1 SQVTM and CDR2 ANQGSEA. Trimming left V 7 bases short and J 1 base short, with 8 bases between.

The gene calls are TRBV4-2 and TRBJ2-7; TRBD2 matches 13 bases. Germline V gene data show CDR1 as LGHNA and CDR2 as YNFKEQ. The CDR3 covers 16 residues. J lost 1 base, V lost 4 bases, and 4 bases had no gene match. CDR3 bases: TGTGCCAGCAGCCTAACACTAGCGGGAGGGTCCTACGAGCAGTACTTC. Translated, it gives CASSLTLAGGSYEQYF.

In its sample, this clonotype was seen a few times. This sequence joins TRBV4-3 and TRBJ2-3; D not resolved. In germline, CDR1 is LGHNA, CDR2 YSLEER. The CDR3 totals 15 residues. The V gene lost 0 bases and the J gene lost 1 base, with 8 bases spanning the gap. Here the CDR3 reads CASSQEVGGTDTQYF. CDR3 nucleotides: TGCGCCAGCAGCCAAGAGGTAGGAGGCACAGATACGCAGTATTTT.

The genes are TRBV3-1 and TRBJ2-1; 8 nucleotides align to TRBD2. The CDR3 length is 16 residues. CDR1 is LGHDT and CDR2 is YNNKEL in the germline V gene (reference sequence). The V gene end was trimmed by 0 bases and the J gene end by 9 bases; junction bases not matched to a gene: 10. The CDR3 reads CASSQDGAGGYGEQFF. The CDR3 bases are TGTGCCAGCAGCCAAGATGGGGCGGGAGGTTACGGTGAGCAGTTCTTC.

CDR3 nucleotide sequence: TGCAGCGCGACCCCGACCTACAATGAGCAGTTCTTC. It yields the protein CSATPTYNEQFF. The J gene is TRBJ2-1, the V gene TRBV29-1, with no clear D. V was shortened by 7 bases and J by 2 bases, with 9 bases between the two germline ends. Germline V CDR1 and CDR2: SQVTM, ANQGSEA. This CDR3 spans 12 amino acids.

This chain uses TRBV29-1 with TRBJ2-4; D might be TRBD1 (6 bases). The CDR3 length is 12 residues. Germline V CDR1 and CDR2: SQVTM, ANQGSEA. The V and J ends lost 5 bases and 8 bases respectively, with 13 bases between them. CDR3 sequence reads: CSVIRQADIQYF. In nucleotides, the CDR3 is TGCAGCGTTATCCGACAGGCGGACATTCAGTACTTC.